A selection of T cell receptor beta chains follows, all from one sample in a study of CXCR3-negative and CXCR3-positive naive CD8 T cells. TCRdb re-called the 5' RACE reads, yielding one record per CDR3 amino acid sequence without DNA. Its listing shows fewer than 90,000 distinct CDR3 sequences. The specimen sequenced was naive CXCR3+ CD8+ T cells from blood. Receptor source: a human donor in good health. Some clones in this sample may be carry-over from other donors' samples. Both conserved end residues are part of each CDR3. Each record gives: V gene, J gene, CDR3 protein.

V gene: TRBV28; J gene: TRBJ2-5; CDR3 protein: CASSTTGAPWTQYF
V gene: TRBV7-2; J gene: TRBJ2-1; CDR3 protein: CASSHEGNLAGWHEQFF
V gene: TRBV6-1; J gene: TRBJ2-2; CDR3 protein: CATKGTGGTHTGELFF
V gene: TRBV4-3; J gene: TRBJ1-2; CDR3 protein: CASSQKRGVNYGYTF
V gene: TRBV7-6; J gene: TRBJ2-4; CDR3 protein: CASSPLPPVDGRSATSAKNIQYF
V gene: TRBV7-2; J gene: TRBJ2-7; CDR3 protein: CASSYRGGAYEQYF
V gene: TRBV7-9; J gene: TRBJ2-5; CDR3 protein: CASSLAGDLGDTQYF
V gene: TRBV9; J gene: TRBJ2-1; CDR3 protein: CASSAKREGFGEQFF
V gene: TRBV28; J gene: TRBJ1-3; CDR3 protein: CASSPPGVSGNTIYF
V gene: TRBV11-2; J gene: TRBJ2-1; CDR3 protein: CASSPRTSGGFTEQFF
V gene: TRBV4-1; J gene: TRBJ2-4; CDR3 protein: CASSQEFGWDRVAKNIQYF
V gene: TRBV12-3/TRBV12-4; J gene: TRBJ2-3; CDR3 protein: CASSLRSGTDTQYF
V gene: TRBV5-1; J gene: TRBJ2-7; CDR3 protein: CASSSSTGGPAYEQYF
V gene: TRBV5-5; J gene: TRBJ2-1; CDR3 protein: CASRPQQAAVGNEQFF
V gene: TRBV5-1; J gene: TRBJ2-7; CDR3 protein: CASSAGQDNYEQYF
V gene: TRBV5-1; J gene: TRBJ2-1; CDR3 protein: CASSLLGEQFF
V gene: TRBV4-3; J gene: TRBJ2-1; CDR3 protein: CASSQDGTSGSDEQFF
V gene: TRBV4-2; J gene: TRBJ1-1; CDR3 protein: CASSEQGIEDTEAFF
V gene: TRBV7-2; J gene: TRBJ2-4; CDR3 protein: CASSLVGQLGNIQYF
V gene: TRBV19; J gene: TRBJ1-1; CDR3 protein: CASISVIGLHEAFF
V gene: TRBV15; J gene: TRBJ2-3; CDR3 protein: CATSRDRAHTDTQYF
V gene: TRBV6-5; J gene: TRBJ2-1; CDR3 protein: CASSYGQGYEQFF
V gene: TRBV7-9; J gene: TRBJ2-7; CDR3 protein: CASSLAPPRDGTYEQYF
V gene: TRBV20-1; J gene: TRBJ2-5; CDR3 protein: CSAMSGTEETQYF
V gene: TRBV12-3/TRBV12-4; J gene: TRBJ2-5; CDR3 protein: CASSGQEYQETQYF
V gene: TRBV5-1; J gene: TRBJ2-7; CDR3 protein: CASSSGTETYEQYF
V gene: TRBV12-3/TRBV12-4; J gene: TRBJ2-3; CDR3 protein: CASSFGGDAGDTQYF
V gene: TRBV5-1; J gene: TRBJ2-2; CDR3 protein: CASSFSRGDLTGELFF
V gene: TRBV28; J gene: TRBJ1-5; CDR3 protein: CASSKSRTGYNQPQHF
V gene: TRBV29-1; J gene: TRBJ2-3; CDR3 protein: CSSFGSPDTQYF
V gene: TRBV4-1; J gene: TRBJ1-5; CDR3 protein: CASSQGPPDQVRGQPQHF
V gene: TRBV29-1; J gene: TRBJ1-2; CDR3 protein: CSVEDSEHPYGYTF
V gene: TRBV7-9; J gene: TRBJ2-7; CDR3 protein: CGSSQASGGPPYEQYF
V gene: TRBV12-3/TRBV12-4; J gene: TRBJ1-2; CDR3 protein: CASSFVRQGYTF
V gene: TRBV7-2; J gene: TRBJ1-1; CDR3 protein: CASSLSLQTEAFF
V gene: TRBV7-6; J gene: TRBJ2-1; CDR3 protein: CASSLNYNEQFF
V gene: TRBV29-1; J gene: TRBJ2-2; CDR3 protein: CSGKTSTGKLFF